The clone carrying this T cell receptor (beta chain) was counted once. Its antigen is unknown. This CDR3 comprises 16 residues. Trimming shortened V by 0 bases and J by 8 bases, and 17 bases separated the two germline ends. The germline gives CDR1 LNHNV, CDR2 YYDKDF (reference sequence). TCRdb itself ran the reads through MiXCR, one entry per CDR3 protein. The table includes approximately 990,000 distinct CDR3 sequences, around 30% detected once. This specimen comes from a study of T cell repertoires in cytomegalovirus infection. The source of this sequence is a human donor in good health (CMV status not recorded). Some clones in this sample may be carry-over from other donors' samples. The V and J genes are TRBV15 and TRBJ2-1, with D possibly being TRBD2 (5 bases). The starting material was cultured CD8+ T cells from PBMCs, obtained from culture after CMV antigen stimulation. In nucleotides, the CDR3 is TGTGCCACCAGCAGAGACGGGGAACGAGACCTCTATGAGCAGTTCTTC. Amino acid sequence: CATSRDGERDLYEQFF.